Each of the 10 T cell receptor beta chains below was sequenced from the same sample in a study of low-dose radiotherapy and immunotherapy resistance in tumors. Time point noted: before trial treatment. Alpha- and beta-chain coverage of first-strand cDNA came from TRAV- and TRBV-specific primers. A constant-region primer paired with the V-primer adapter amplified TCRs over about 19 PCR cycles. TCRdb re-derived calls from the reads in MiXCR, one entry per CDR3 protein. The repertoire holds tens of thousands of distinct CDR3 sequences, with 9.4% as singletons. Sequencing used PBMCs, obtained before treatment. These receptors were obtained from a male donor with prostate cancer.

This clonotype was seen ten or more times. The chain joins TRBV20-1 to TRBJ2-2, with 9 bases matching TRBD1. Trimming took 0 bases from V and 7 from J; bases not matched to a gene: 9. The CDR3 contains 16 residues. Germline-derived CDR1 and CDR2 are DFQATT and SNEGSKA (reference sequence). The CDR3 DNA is TGCAGTGCTAGAGATAAGGGACAGGGTCCAATCGGGGAGCTGTTTTTT. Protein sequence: CSARDKGQGPIGELFF.

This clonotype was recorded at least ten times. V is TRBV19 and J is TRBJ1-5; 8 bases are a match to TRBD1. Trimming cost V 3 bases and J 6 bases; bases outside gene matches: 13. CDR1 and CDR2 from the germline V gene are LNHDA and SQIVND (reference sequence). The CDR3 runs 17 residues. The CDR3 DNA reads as TGTGCCAGTAGTATCGGCTCGCGACAGGGGTATAGTCAGCCCCAGCATTTT. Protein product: CASSIGSRQGYSQPQHF.

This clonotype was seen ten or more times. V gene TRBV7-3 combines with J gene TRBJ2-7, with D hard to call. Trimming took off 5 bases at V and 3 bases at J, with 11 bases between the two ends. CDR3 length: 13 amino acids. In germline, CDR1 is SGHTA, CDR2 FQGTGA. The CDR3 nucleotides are TGTGCCAGCAGCCTTTCTTTGGGCTACGAGCAGTACTTC. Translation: CASSLSLGYEQYF. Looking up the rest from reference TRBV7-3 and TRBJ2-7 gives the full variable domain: GAGVSQTPSNKVTEKGKYVELRCDPISGHTALYWYRQSLGQGPEFLIYFQGTGAADDSGLPNDRFFAVRPEGSVSTLKIQRTERGDSAVYLCASSLSLGYEQYFGPGTRLTVT.

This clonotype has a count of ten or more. CDR3 DNA sequence: TGCGCCAGCAGCCAAGACACGAACAGGGCCGGGGAGCTGTTTTTT. Encoded protein: CASSQDTNRAGELFF. The chain combines TRBV4-1 with TRBJ2-2, with D possibly matching TRBD1 (6 bases). V was pared by 0 bases and J by 6 bases, with 11 bases between. The CDR3 covers 15 residues. CDR1 MGHRA and CDR2 YSYEKL come from the germline V gene.

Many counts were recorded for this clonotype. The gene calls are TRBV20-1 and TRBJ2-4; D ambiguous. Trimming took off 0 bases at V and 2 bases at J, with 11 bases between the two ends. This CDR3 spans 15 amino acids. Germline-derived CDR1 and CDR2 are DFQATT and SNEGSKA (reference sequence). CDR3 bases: TGCAGTGCTAGAGATTTAGGCGAGTCCAAAAACATTCAGTACTTC. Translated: CSARDLGESKNIQYF.

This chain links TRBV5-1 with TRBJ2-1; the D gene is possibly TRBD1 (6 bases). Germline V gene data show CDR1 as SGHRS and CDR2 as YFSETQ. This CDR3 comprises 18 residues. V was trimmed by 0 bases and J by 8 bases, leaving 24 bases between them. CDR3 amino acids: CASSLGFDRPPAGYEQFF. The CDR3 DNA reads TGCGCCAGCAGCTTGGGCTTCGACAGGCCGCCCGCCGGGTATGAGCAGTTCTTC.

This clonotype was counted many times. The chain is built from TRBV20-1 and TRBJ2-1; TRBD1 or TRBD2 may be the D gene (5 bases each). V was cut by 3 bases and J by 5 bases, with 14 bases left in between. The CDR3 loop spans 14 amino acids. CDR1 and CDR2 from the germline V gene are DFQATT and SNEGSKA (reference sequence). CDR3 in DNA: TGCAGTGCTAGTAGGCCGGGACGCAACAATGAGCAGTTCTTC. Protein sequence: CSASRPGRNNEQFF.

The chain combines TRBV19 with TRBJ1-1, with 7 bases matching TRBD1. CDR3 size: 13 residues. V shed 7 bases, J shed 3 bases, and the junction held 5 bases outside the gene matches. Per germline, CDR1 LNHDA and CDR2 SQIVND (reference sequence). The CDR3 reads CASIRDRYTEAFF. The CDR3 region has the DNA TGTGCCAGTATTCGGGACAGATACACTGAAGCTTTCTTT.

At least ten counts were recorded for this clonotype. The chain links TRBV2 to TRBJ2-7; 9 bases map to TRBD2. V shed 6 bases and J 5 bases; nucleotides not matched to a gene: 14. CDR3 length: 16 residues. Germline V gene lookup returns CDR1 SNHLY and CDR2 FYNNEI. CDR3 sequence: CASSAQSAGTSHEQYF. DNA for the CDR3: TGTGCCAGCAGCGCCCAATCTGCCGGGACTAGCCACGAGCAGTACTTC.

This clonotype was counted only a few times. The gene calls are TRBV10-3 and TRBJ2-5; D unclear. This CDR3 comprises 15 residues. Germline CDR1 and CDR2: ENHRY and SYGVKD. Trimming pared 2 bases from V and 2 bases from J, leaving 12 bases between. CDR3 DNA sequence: TGTGCCATCAGTGAGAGGTCAGCCGATCAAGAGACCCAGTACTTC. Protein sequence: CAISERSADQETQYF.